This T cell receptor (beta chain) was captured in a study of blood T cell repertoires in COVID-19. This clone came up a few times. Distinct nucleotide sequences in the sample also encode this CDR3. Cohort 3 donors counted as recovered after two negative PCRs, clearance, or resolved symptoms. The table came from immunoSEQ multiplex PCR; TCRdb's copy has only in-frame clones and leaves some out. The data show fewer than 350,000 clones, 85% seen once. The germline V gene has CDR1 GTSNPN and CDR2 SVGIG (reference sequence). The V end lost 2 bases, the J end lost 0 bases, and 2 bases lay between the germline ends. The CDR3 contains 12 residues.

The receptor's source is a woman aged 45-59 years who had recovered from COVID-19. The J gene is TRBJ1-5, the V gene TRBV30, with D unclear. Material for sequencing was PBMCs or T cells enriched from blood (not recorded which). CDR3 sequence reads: CAWSYSNQPQHF. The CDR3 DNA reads TGTGCCTGGAGTTATAGCAATCAGCCCCAGCATTTT.